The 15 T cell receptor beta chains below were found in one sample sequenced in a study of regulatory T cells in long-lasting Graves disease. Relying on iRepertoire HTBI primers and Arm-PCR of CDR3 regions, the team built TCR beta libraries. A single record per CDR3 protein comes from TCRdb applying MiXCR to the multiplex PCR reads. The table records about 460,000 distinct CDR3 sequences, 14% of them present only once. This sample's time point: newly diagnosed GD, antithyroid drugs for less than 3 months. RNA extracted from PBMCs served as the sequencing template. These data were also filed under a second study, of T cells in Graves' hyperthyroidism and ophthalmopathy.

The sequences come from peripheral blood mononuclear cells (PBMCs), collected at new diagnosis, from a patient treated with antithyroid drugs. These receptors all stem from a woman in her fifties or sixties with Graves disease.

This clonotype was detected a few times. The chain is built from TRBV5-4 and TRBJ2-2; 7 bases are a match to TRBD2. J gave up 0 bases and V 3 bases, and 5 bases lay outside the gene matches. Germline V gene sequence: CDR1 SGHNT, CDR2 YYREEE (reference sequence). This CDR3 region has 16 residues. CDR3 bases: TGTGCCAGCAGCTGGGTGGGGGGGGCGAACACCGGGGAGCTGTTTTTT. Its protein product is CASSWVGGANTGELFF.

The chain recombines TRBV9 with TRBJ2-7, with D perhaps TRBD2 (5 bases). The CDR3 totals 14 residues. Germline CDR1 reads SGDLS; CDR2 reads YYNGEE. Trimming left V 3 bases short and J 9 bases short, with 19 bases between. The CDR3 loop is CASSAEGAAFGQYF. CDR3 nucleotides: TGTGCCAGCAGCGCCGAGGGAGCCGCCTTTGGGCAGTACTTC.

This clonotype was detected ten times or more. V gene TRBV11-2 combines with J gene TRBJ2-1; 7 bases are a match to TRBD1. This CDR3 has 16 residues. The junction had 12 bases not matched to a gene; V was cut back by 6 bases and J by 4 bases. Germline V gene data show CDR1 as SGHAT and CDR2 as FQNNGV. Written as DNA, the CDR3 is TGTGCCAGCAGTCGTAAAGAGGGGGCGAGTTACAATGAGCAGTTCTTC. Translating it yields CASSRKEGASYNEQFF.

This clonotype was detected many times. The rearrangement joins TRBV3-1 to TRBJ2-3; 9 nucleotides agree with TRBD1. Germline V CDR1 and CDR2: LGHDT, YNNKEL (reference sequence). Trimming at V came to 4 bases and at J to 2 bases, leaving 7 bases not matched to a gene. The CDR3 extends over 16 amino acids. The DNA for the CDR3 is TGTGCCAGCAGCCCCTGGGACAGGGCCCCCACAGATACGCAGTATTTT. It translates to CASSPWDRAPTDTQYF.

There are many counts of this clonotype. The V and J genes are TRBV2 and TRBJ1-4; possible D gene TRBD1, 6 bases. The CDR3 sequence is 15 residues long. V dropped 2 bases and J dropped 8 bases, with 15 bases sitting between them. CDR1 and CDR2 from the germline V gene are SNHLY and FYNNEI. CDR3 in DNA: TGTGCCAGCAGTGAATCACAGGGTTATCGCGAAAAACTGTTTTTT. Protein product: CASSESQGYREKLFF.

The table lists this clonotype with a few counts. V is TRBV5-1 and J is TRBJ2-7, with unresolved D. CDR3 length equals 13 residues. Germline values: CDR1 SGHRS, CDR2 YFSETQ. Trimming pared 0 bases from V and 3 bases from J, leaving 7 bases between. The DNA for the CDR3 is TGCGCCAGCAGCTTGGCCCAGAACTACGAGCAGTACTTC. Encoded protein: CASSLAQNYEQYF.

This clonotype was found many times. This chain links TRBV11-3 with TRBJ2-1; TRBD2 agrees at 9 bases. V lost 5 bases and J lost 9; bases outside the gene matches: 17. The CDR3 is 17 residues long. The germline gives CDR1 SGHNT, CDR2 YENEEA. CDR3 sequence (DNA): TGTGCCAGCAGCCGCCTCGGGGATAGCGGGAGCACACCTGAGCAGTTCTTC. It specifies CASSRLGDSGSTPEQFF.

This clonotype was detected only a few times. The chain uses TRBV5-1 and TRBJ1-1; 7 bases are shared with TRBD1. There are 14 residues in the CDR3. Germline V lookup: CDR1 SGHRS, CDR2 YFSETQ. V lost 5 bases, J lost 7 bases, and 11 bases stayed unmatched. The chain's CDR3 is CASSGSDRRIEAFF. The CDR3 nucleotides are TGCGCCAGCAGTGGTTCGGACAGGAGAATTGAAGCTTTCTTT.

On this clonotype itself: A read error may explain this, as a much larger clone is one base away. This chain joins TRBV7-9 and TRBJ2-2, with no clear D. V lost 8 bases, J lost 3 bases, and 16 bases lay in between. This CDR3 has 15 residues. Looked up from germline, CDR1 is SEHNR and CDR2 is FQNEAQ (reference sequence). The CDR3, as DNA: TGTGCCAGCGGCGTTCAACTGGATTACACCGGGGAGCTGTTTTTT. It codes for CASGVQLDYTGELFF.

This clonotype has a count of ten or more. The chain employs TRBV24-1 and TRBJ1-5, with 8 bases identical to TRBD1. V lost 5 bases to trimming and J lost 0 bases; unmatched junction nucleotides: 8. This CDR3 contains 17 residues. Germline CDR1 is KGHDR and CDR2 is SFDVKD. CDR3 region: CATSGSTGDYSNQPQHF. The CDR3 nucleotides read TGTGCCACCAGTGGATCGACAGGGGATTATAGCAATCAGCCCCAGCATTTT.

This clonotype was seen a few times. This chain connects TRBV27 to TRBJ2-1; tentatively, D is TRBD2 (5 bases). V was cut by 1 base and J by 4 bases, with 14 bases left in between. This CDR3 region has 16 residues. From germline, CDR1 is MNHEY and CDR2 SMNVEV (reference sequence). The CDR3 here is CASSLFPAENYNEQFF. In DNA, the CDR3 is TGTGCCAGCAGTTTATTTCCAGCGGAAAATTACAATGAGCAGTTCTTC.

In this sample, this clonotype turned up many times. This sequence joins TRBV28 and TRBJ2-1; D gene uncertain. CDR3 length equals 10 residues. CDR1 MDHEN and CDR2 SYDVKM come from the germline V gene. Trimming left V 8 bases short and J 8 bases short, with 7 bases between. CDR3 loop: CASAADEQFF. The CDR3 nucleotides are TGTGCCAGCGCCGCAGATGAGCAGTTCTTC.

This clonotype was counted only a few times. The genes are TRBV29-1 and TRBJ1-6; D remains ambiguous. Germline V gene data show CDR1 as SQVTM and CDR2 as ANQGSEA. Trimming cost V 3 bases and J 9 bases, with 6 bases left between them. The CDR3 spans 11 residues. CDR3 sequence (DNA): TGCAGCGTTGAGGGGTCTTCACCCCTCCACTTT. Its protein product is CSVEGSSPLHF.

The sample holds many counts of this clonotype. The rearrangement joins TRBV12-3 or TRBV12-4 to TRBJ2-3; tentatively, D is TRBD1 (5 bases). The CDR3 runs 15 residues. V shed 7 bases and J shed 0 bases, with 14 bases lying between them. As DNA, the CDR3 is TGTGCCAGCACCAAGTTGGGGCTCAGCACAGATACGCAGTATTTT. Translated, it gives CASTKLGLSTDTQYF.

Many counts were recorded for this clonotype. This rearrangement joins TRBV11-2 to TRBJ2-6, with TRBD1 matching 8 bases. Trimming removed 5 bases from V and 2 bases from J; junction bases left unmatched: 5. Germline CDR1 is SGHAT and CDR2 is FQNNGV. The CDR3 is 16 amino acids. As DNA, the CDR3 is TGTGCCAGCAGCAGAGAGGACAGGGCTGGGGCCAACGTCCTGACTTTC. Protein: CASSREDRAGANVLTF.